The T cell receptor (beta chain) described here comes from a study of OX40 agonist ivuxolimab in advanced cancers. Concerning the study at large: Ivuxolimab, which targeted the costimulatory receptor OX40 (CD134), was an agonistic, fully human IgG2 monoclonal antibody. A male proportion of almost 85% and a mean age of 60 years, ranging from 23 to 79, were recorded for the dose-escalation cohort. Among the approximately 50 dose-escalation patients, around 20 had hepatocellular carcinoma, about 15 melanoma, 9 renal cell carcinoma and 9 head and neck cancer. Intravenous ivuxolimab was administered to patients every 2 weeks at six dose levels: 0.01, 0.1, 0.3, 1.5, 3 and 10 mg/kg. Peripheral TCRbeta sequencing was intended to test whether TCR sequence diversity was altered and clonal T-cell expansion was caused by ivuxolimab. The paper describes the monotherapy dose-escalation part (N of about 52 patients) of the phase I trial of ivuxolimab. Three dose-escalation patients achieved partial responses, one with hepatocellular carcinoma and two with cutaneous melanoma. Prior anti-PD-1, anti-PD-L1 or anti-CTLA-4 therapy was permitted, and checkpoint inhibitors had been received by roughly two fifths of dose-escalation patients. On the study overall, not on this receptor specifically: The antigen specificity of the peripheral T cells that underwent clonal expansion was not determined. Low levels of normalized T-cell clonal expansion were also shown by some nonresponding patients. After ivuxolimab, more expanded clones were found on average in CD8+ T cells than in CD4+ T cells. At doses from 0.1 to 3.0 mg/kg, clonal expansion was seen in both CD4+ and CD8+ blood T cells between baseline and week 6. In the 0.1-3.0 mg/kg groups, partial responders were among the patients with the lowest normalized peripheral clonal expansion, particularly in CD8+ T cells.

Notes on this clone: Its cognate antigen has yet to be identified. Base qualities were left out, and no much larger clone turns up one base away.

The germline V gene (reference sequence) supplies CDR1 SEHNR and CDR2 FQNEAQ. Taken from cysteine to phenylalanine, the CDR3 has 16 residues. Only the CDR3 region is kept as DNA, spanning 48 bases read in frame from base 1. Unmatched junction bases come to 11, with V trimmed by 5 bases and J by 1 base. Patients with a history of autoimmune disease or receiving systemic immunosuppression were excluded from the trial. Peripheral blood for TCR sequencing was collected from all dose cohorts at baseline, on cycle 4 day 1, and on cycle 7 day 1. Samples came from an open-label, multicenter, first-in-human phase I dose-escalation trial of ivuxolimab. Adults with locally advanced or metastatic head and neck squamous cell, hepatocellular, melanoma or renal cell carcinoma were enrolled in the trial. Before TCR sequencing, CD4+ T cells and CD8+ T cells were sorted from peripheral blood as separate populations.

For sequencing of the TCRbeta CDR3 region, genomic DNA was extracted from the sorted cells. TCRbeta CDR3 regions were sequenced using the immunoSEQ Assay. Sourced from immuneACCESS, this table was stored by TCRdb with only in-frame sequences that have V and J called. A share of the clones is absent; for the studies checked, an unresolved V gene accounts for under half, and the remainder has no known explanation. This sample comprises about 30,000 clones, 87% of them detected only once. The ten most abundant clones make up 30% to 35% of the sample. The receptor was isolated from an adult with an advanced solid tumor such as melanoma, head and neck, liver or kidney cancer. Sequencing was performed on CD4+ or CD8+ T cells sorted from blood, taken in a trial of the OX40 agonist ivuxolimab. The sequence is built from TRBV7-9 and TRBJ2-7, with 7 bases in between that match TRBD1. In nucleotide form, the sequence is TGTGCCAGCAGCACCCCTCGGACAGGAAAATCCTACGAGCAGTACTTC. The encoded protein is CASSTPRTGKSYEQYF.